Each of the 19 T cell receptor beta chains below was sequenced from the same sample in a study of T cell changes during pregnancy in multiple sclerosis. The table came from immunoSEQ multiplex PCR; TCRdb's copy has only in-frame clones and leaves some out. This sample has tens of thousands of clones; less than 95% occur once, and the top ten carry around 2.5%. Sequencing was performed on peripheral blood, taken in the third trimester of pregnancy. The source of these receptors is a female donor with multiple sclerosis, enrolled in a pregnancy study.

The V and J genes are TRBV19 and TRBJ2-7; TRBD2 matches at 10 bases. Germline trimming cut 7 bases from V and 5 bases from J; bases unmatched to any gene: 8. This CDR3 is 14 amino acids long. The V gene's germline CDR1 is LNHDA and CDR2 SQIVND (reference sequence). The CDR3 region has the DNA TGTGCCAGTACCAGCGGGGGGGCCTACCACGAGCAGTACTTC. As protein: CASTSGGAYHEQYF. Combining the CDR3 with reference TRBV19 and TRBJ2-7 gives the whole variable domain DGGITQSPKYLFRKEGQNVTLSCEQNLNHDAMYWYRQDPGQGLRLIYYSQIVNDFQKGDIAEGYSVSREKKESFPLTVTSAQKNPTAFYLCASTSGGAYHEQYFGPGTRLTVT.

The chain recombines TRBV2 with TRBJ2-7; TRBD1 matches 10 bases. The CDR3 is 14 amino acids. Germline CDR1 and CDR2: SNHLY and FYNNEI. Losses at the gene ends were 8 bases for V and 3 bases for J; bases not matched to a gene: 7. The chain's CDR3 is CASQAGTGVYEQYF. CDR3 coding DNA: TGTGCCAGCCAGGCCGGGACAGGGGTCTACGAGCAGTACTTC.

The chain joins TRBV12-2 to TRBJ2-7; TRBD1, as called in the table, went unchecked against the DNA. TRBV12-2 is designated a pseudogene. This CDR3 is 15 amino acids long. In nucleotides, the CDR3 is TGTGCAAGTCGCCCCTCGAAGGGCAGGGCCTACGAGCAGTACTTC. This gives the protein CASRPSKGRAYEQYF.

J is TRBJ1-5 and V is TRBV2; 7 nucleotides match TRBD1. This CDR3 contains 15 residues. Trimming removed 7 bases from V and 3 bases from J; junction bases left unmatched: 9. Germline CDR1 is SNHLY and CDR2 is FYNNEI. The CDR3 loop reads CASKGALRNNQPQHF. The CDR3, as DNA: TGTGCCAGCAAGGGGGCCCTCCGGAACAATCAGCCCCAGCATTTT.

This clone has just one count. The rearrangement joins TRBV12-5 to TRBJ2-1; D is perhaps TRBD1 (6 bases). The CDR3 consists of 20 residues. V was cut by 7 bases and J by 0 bases, with 28 bases left in between. CDR1 is LGHNT and CDR2 is FRNRAP in the germline V gene. CDR3 sequence (DNA): TGTGCTAGTGCCAACACGGCAGGGGTCGGGGCCCTCAGCTCCTACAATGAGCAGTTCTTC. Translated: CASANTAGVGALSSYNEQFF.

The chain couples TRBV10-3 to TRBJ2-1, with 8 nucleotides matching TRBD2. Germline trimming cut 2 bases from V and 2 bases from J; bases unmatched to any gene: 5. Germline CDR1 is ENHRY and CDR2 is SYGVKD. The length of the CDR3 is 16 residues. The CDR3 sequence: CAISETQRGTYNEQFF. CDR3 DNA: TGTGCCATCAGTGAGACGCAGCGGGGGACCTACAATGAGCAGTTCTTC.

J is TRBJ1-2 and V is TRBV19, with D perhaps TRBD1 (6 bases). Trimming pared 6 bases from V and 5 bases from J, leaving 10 bases between. Germline V gives CDR1 LNHDA, CDR2 SQIVND (reference sequence). The CDR3 contains 12 residues. DNA for the CDR3: TGTGCCAGTAGACAGGGCTTATATGGCTACACCTTC. Translating gives CASRQGLYGYTF.

The chain carries TRBV7-9 and TRBJ2-1; 7 bases agree with TRBD2. Germline V gene sequence: CDR1 SEHNR, CDR2 FQNEAQ (reference sequence). This CDR3 has 16 amino acids. The junction had 7 bases not matched to a gene; V was cut back by 5 bases and J by 0 bases. The CDR3 DNA reads TGTGCCAGCAGCCCCTCAAGCGGGGCCTCCTACAATGAGCAGTTCTTC. This translates into CASSPSSGASYNEQFF.

V is TRBV5-4 and J is TRBJ2-1, with D hard to call. The CDR3 spans 13 residues. V was cut by 0 bases and J by 8 bases, with 9 bases left in between. Germline V gene lookup returns CDR1 SGHNT and CDR2 YYREEE (reference sequence). The CDR3 region has the DNA TGTGCCAGCAGCTTGGTACCAGGTGATGAGCAGTTCTTC. It translates to CASSLVPGDEQFF.

The chain carries TRBV4-1 and TRBJ2-4, with 7 bases fitting TRBD1. The V and J ends lost 4 bases and 8 bases, in that order; junction bases with no gene match: 8. This CDR3 has 14 residues. Germline values: CDR1 MGHRA, CDR2 YSYEKL. CDR3 nucleotides: TGCGCCAGCAGCCCCGGACAGGTCCTGGACATTCAGTACTTC. Translated: CASSPGQVLDIQYF.

This clone was recorded only once. This chain's CDR3 is CASGLDRGHSYNSPLHF. Written as DNA, the CDR3 is TGTGCTAGTGGTTTGGACAGGGGCCACTCCTATAATTCACCCCTCCACTTT. This chain uses TRBV12-5 with TRBJ1-6; TRBD1 aligns across 7 bases. Looked up from germline, CDR1 is LGHNT and CDR2 is FRNRAP. Trimming removed 1 base from V and 0 bases from J; junction bases left unmatched: 3. The CDR3 contains 17 residues. Variable domain in full (rest from reference TRBV12-5 and TRBJ1-6): DARVTQTPRHKVTEMGQEVTMRCQPILGHNTVFWYRQTMMQGLELLAYFRNRAPLDDSGMPKDRFSAEMPDATLATLKIQPSEPRDSAVYFCASGLDRGHSYNSPLHFGNGTRLTVT.

V and J are TRBV2 and TRBJ1-6; tentative D call: TRBD1 (5 bases). V lost 7 bases, J lost 5 bases, and 21 bases lay in between. Looked up from germline, CDR1 is SNHLY and CDR2 is FYNNEI. CDR3 length: 17 amino acids. The CDR3 DNA follows: TGTGCCAGCACCGACGGACGGGGGTTTGCGGATAATTCACCCCTCCACTTT. Translated, it gives CASTDGRGFADNSPLHF.

The V call is TRBV27, the J call TRBJ2-2, with 13 bases aligning to TRBD2. V was pared by 5 bases and J by 1 base, with 7 bases of the junction left unmatched. CDR3 size: 18 residues. CDR1 and CDR2 (germline): MNHEY, SMNVEV (reference sequence). CDR3 DNA: TGTGCCAGCAGTCCCGTAGGACTAGCGGGGGAGAACACCGGGGAGCTGTTTTTT. This gives the protein CASSPVGLAGENTGELFF.

V is TRBV6-1 and J is TRBJ2-7; D not certain. V dropped 8 bases and J dropped 2 bases, with 16 bases sitting between them. CDR3 length: 14 amino acids. Germline assignment: CDR1 MNHNS and CDR2 SASEGT. Here the CDR3 reads CASATFYQAYEQYF. As DNA, the CDR3 is TGTGCCAGCGCCACTTTCTATCAAGCCTACGAGCAGTACTTC.

The CDR3 loop is CASSTGLAGPSITGELFF. CDR3 DNA: TGCGCCAGCAGCACGGGACTAGCGGGTCCCTCCATCACCGGGGAGCTGTTTTTT. The chain employs TRBV5-1 and TRBJ2-2; 12 nucleotides align to TRBD2. The CDR3 is 18 residues long. With 4 bases clipped from V and 4 bases from J, the junction kept 11 bases outside the gene matches. Per germline, CDR1 SGHRS and CDR2 YFSETQ.

This clone was found once. The J gene is TRBJ1-6, the V gene TRBV5-1, with 7 nucleotides matching TRBD1. The junction had 11 bases not matched to a gene; V was cut back by 5 bases and J by 6 bases. Per the germline V gene, CDR1 is SGHRS and CDR2 is YFSETQ. This CDR3 contains 16 residues. The CDR3 coding sequence is TGCGCCAGCAGGGCCTTTACAGGGGCGCCTAATTCACCCCTCCACTTT. Translation: CASRAFTGAPNSPLHF. Full variable domain (rest looked up from reference TRBV5-1 and TRBJ1-6): KAGVTQTPRYLIKTRGQQVTLSCSPISGHRSVSWYQQTPGQGLQFLFEYFSETQRNKGNFPGRFSGRQFSNSRSEMNVSTLELGDSALYLCASRAFTGAPNSPLHFGNGTRLTVT.

The J gene is TRBJ1-2, the V gene TRBV27; 9 bases match TRBD1. Germline CDR1 reads MNHEY; CDR2 reads SMNVEV (reference sequence). CDR3 size: 15 residues. V lost 5 bases, J lost 2 bases, and 6 bases stayed unmatched. For the CDR3, the DNA is TGTGCCAGCAGTCCGAGGACAGGGGCCAACTATGGCTACACCTTC. Protein product: CASSPRTGANYGYTF.

V and J are TRBV7-5 and TRBJ2-7; TRBD1 reflects the table's D call only, with no check against the DNA. TRBV7-5 is reported as a pseudogene. The CDR3 spans 16 residues. Written as DNA, the CDR3 is TGTGCCAGAAGCCCGGAAGGGACAGGGGGGACCTACGAGCAGTACTTC. This encodes CARSPEGTGGTYEQYF.

Notes on this clone: The limits of the CDR3 on the DNA are not certain, so only TCRdb's listed CDR3 is given. The chain is built from TRBV30 and TRBJ1-1; TRBD1 is taken as the D call from the table, unchecked against the DNA. Germline V gene data show CDR1 as GTSNPN and CDR2 as SVGIG (reference sequence). The CDR3 extends over 17 residues, inclusive of both ends. CDR3 region: CAWGSGRAGGAGSEAFF.